These 18 T cell receptor beta chains originate from one sample sequenced in a study of T cell responses to AZD1222 COVID-19 vaccine. Profiling relied on immunoSEQ multiplex PCR, and the TCRdb table lists in-frame clones only, not all of them. This sample carries around 100,000 clones, around nine tenths of them seen once, and the ten largest clones take roughly 3.3%. The source material was peripheral blood, sampled 28 days after the second dose of the MenACWY control vaccine. The receptors here all came from an adult who received the MenACWY meningococcal vaccine as a control.

The gene calls are TRBV6-5 and TRBJ1-1; 8 bases match TRBD1. V was pared by 5 bases and J by 1 base, with 3 bases of the junction left unmatched. Germline lookup yields CDR1 MNHEY and CDR2 SVGAGI. The length of the CDR3 is 14 residues. The CDR3 protein is CASSPGGRNTEAFF. Here the CDR3 DNA reads TGTGCCAGCAGTCCAGGGGGCCGGAACACTGAAGCTTTCTTT.

This clone came up a few times. The V call is TRBV4-3, the J call TRBJ1-2; maybe TRBD1 (6 bases). Germline values: CDR1 LGHNA, CDR2 YSLEER. V dropped 0 bases and J dropped 4 bases, with 18 bases sitting between them. The CDR3 length is 17 residues. The CDR3 spells CASSQEDGGAPLYGYTF. CDR3 DNA sequence: TGCGCCAGCAGCCAAGAGGATGGGGGGGCTCCCCTCTATGGCTACACCTTC.

The chain joins TRBV28 to TRBJ1-2; 9 bases agree with TRBD1. V lost 2 bases to trimming and J lost 4 bases; unmatched junction nucleotides: 8. CDR1 and CDR2 (germline): MDHEN, SYDVKM. This CDR3 is 16 amino acids long. CDR3 sequence: CASSLKQGAGSYGYTF. CDR3 coding DNA: TGTGCCAGCAGTTTAAAACAGGGGGCCGGAAGCTATGGCTACACCTTC.

The V call is TRBV7-2, the J call TRBJ1-1; D not certain. Trimming shortened V by 5 bases and J by 4 bases, and 17 bases separated the two germline ends. The CDR3 loop spans 15 amino acids. Germline V CDR1 and CDR2: SGHTA, FQGNSA. The CDR3: CASSLSAAFGTEAFF. CDR3 DNA: TGTGCCAGCAGCCTCTCAGCGGCTTTTGGCACTGAAGCTTTCTTT.

This chain links TRBV4-3 with TRBJ1-2, with D perhaps TRBD1 (5 bases). V lost 3 bases and J 1 base, leaving 9 bases between the germline ends. Germline CDR1 is LGHNA and CDR2 is YSLEER. There are 14 residues in the CDR3. The CDR3 loop reads CASSQGRYNYGYTF. The CDR3 DNA reads TGCGCCAGCAGCCAGGGACGGTATAACTATGGCTACACCTTC.

The rearrangement uses TRBV6-5 and TRBJ1-2; TRBD1 matches at 10 bases. The J segment lost 4 bases and the V segment lost 6 bases, leaving 2 bases of the junction unmatched. CDR3 length: 13 amino acids. Germline V lookup: CDR1 MNHEY, CDR2 SVGAGI. CDR3 coding DNA: TGTGCCAGCAGACGGACAGGGGGCTATGGCTACACCTTC. Amino acid sequence: CASRRTGGYGYTF.

The chain is built from TRBV15 and TRBJ2-1; D call uncertain. The ends were cut back, 3 bases at V and 2 bases at J, with 11 bases in the middle. CDR3 length: 15 amino acids. Per germline, CDR1 LNHNV and CDR2 YYDKDF (reference sequence). Here the CDR3 DNA reads TGTGCCACCAGCAGGAGAGGCCCCACCTACAATGAGCAGTTCTTC. Protein sequence: CATSRRGPTYNEQFF.

The chain is built from TRBV19 and TRBJ2-7; 7 bases are shared with TRBD1. The ends lost 8 bases at V and 3 bases at J; junction bases unmatched: 16. The CDR3 loop spans 16 amino acids. CDR1 is LNHDA, CDR2 SQIVND, per germline (reference sequence). This chain's CDR3 is CASAPRPAGGYYEQYF. CDR3 nucleotides: TGTGCCAGTGCCCCCCGGCCGGCAGGGGGTTACTACGAGCAGTACTTC.

The V call is TRBV2, the J call TRBJ1-1, with 7 bases aligning to TRBD1. The trim removed 6 bases at V and 10 bases at J, leaving 11 bases unmatched. The CDR3 extends over 13 amino acids. CDR1 SNHLY and CDR2 FYNNEI come from the germline V gene. CDR3 sequence: CASSTTGSGRAFF. The CDR3 DNA reads TGTGCCAGCAGCACGACAGGGTCAGGGAGAGCTTTCTTT.

V gene TRBV6-2 or TRBV6-3 combines with J gene TRBJ1-2; unclear D gene. V shed 5 bases and J shed 10 bases, with 14 bases lying between them. The germline gives CDR1 MNHEY, CDR2 SVGEGT. The CDR3 spans 12 residues. CDR3 DNA sequence: TGTGCCAGCAGTAACAGTCGTTTGGACTACACCTTC. Translated, it gives CASSNSRLDYTF.

V is TRBV4-1 and J is TRBJ1-1; 9 bases line up with TRBD1. Unmatched junction bases numbered 8, after V lost 7 bases and J lost 5 bases. Germline assignment: CDR1 MGHRA and CDR2 YSYEKL. The CDR3 is 14 amino acids. The DNA for the CDR3 is TGCGCCAGCACCTGGGACAGGGTCGGGACTGAAGCTTTCTTT. This gives the protein CASTWDRVGTEAFF.

The CDR3 loop is CASSWGSYEQYF. DNA for the CDR3: TGTGCCAGCAGTTGGGGCTCCTACGAGCAGTACTTC. This chain joins TRBV12-3 or TRBV12-4 and TRBJ2-7; no clear D. The CDR3 extends over 12 amino acids. V lost 4 bases and J lost 0, with 4 bases in between.

A single count supports this clone. The V gene is TRBV5-1, the J gene TRBJ2-5, with D uncertain. This CDR3 comprises 14 residues. Germline V CDR1 and CDR2: SGHRS, YFSETQ. V was shortened by 4 bases and J by 1 base, with 11 bases between the two germline ends. CDR3 nucleotides: TGCGCCAGCAGCCTTTACAGTCTCCAAGAGACCCAGTACTTC. Protein: CASSLYSLQETQYF. Supplemented by reference TRBV5-1 and TRBJ2-5, the full variable domain reads KAGVTQTPRYLIKTRGQQVTLSCSPISGHRSVSWYQQTPGQGLQFLFEYFSETQRNKGNFPGRFSGRQFSNSRSEMNVSTLELGDSALYLCASSLYSLQETQYFGPGTRLLVL.

The V gene is TRBV5-4, the J gene TRBJ1-1; D is unclear. Germline loops: CDR1 SGHNT, CDR2 YYREEE (reference sequence). Trimming shortened V by 4 bases and J by 6 bases, and 13 bases separated the two germline ends. This CDR3 contains 13 residues. The CDR3 DNA follows: TGTGCCAGCAGCGAGGCCAGGAAGTCTGAAGCTTTCTTT. It translates to CASSEARKSEAFF. The variable domain in full, with the rest retrieved from reference TRBV5-4 and TRBJ1-1, is ETGVTQSPTHLIKTRGQQVTLRCSSQSGHNTVSWYQQALGQGPQFIFQYYREEENGRGNFPPRFSGLQFPNYSSELNVNALELDDSALYLCASSEARKSEAFFGQGTRLTVV.

The rearrangement joins TRBV11-3 to TRBJ1-1, with 7 positions matching TRBD1. This CDR3 contains 14 residues. The J segment lost 3 bases and the V segment lost 3 bases, leaving 4 bases of the junction unmatched. The germline CDR1 and CDR2 sequences are SGHNT and YENEEA. The CDR3 sequence: CASSFEGADTEAFF. The CDR3 nucleotides are TGTGCCAGCAGCTTTGAGGGGGCAGACACTGAAGCTTTCTTT. Drawing the rest from reference TRBV11-3 and TRBJ1-1, the complete variable domain is EAGVVQSPRYKIIEKKQPVAFWCNPISGHNTLYWYLQNLGQGPELLIRYENEEAVDDSQLPKDRFSAERLKGVDSTLKIQPAELGDSAVYLCASSFEGADTEAFFGQGTRLTVV.

The V gene is TRBV7-2, the J gene TRBJ2-5; possibly TRBD1 for D (6 bases). The CDR3 extends over 16 amino acids. V was shortened by 4 bases and J by 3 bases, with 18 bases between the two germline ends. Germline CDR1 and CDR2: SGHTA and FQGNSA. CDR3 coding DNA: TGTGCCAGCAGCTCAAAGAGGGGGATAGGAAAAGAGACCCAGTACTTC. Translating it yields CASSSKRGIGKETQYF.

The chain carries TRBV6-5 and TRBJ2-7, with 10 nucleotides matching TRBD2. The CDR3 runs 14 residues. The germline V gene encodes CDR1 MNHEY and CDR2 SVGAGI. J lost 3 bases, V lost 6 bases, and 5 bases had no gene match. The CDR3 nucleotides read TGTGCCAGCAGGACCGGGACTAGCGACTACGAGCAGTACTTC. This encodes CASRTGTSDYEQYF.

The rearrangement uses TRBV7-9 and TRBJ2-3; D unresolved. The V end lost 3 bases, the J end lost 7 bases, and 14 bases lay between the germline ends. The CDR3 length is 14 residues. Germline CDR1 and CDR2: SEHNR and FQNEAQ (reference sequence). CDR3 loop: CASSFNERTYTQYF. For the CDR3, the DNA is TGTGCCAGCAGCTTCAACGAGCGAACCTATACGCAGTATTTT.